This T cell receptor (beta chain) was profiled in a study of cytomegalovirus exposure and HLA in healthy donors (dated by TCRdb to 2016 to 2017). A note on the overall study: According to an earlier analysis of 550 to 700 of the donors, about 180 million T cells yielded 120 million or so unique TCR beta sequences and 276 Gb of sequence data. Roughly 290 gigabases of sequencing data and approximately 91 million unique TCR sequences made up an early release that covered approximately 700 HLA-typed donors. Of the 398 genotyped donors, around 81% fell in the genetic ancestry cluster associated with self-reported Caucasian donors. The study aimed to test whether signatures of past pathogen exposure could be identified by cataloging public T cell receptors. The T cell repertoires of 550 to 850 subjects were profiled by immunosequencing and related to cytomegalovirus serostatus. Along with the approximately 670-subject first cohort, a separate validation cohort of roughly 110 different subjects was used. To predict cytomegalovirus infection status, the study combined high-throughput TCR immunosequencing, statistical association of individual TCRs with disease status, and machine learning. To study patterns of TCR occurrence, a later analysis re-analyzed previously published TCR beta repertoires from several hundred donors and added high-resolution HLA genotyping. Rather than drawing on any new phenotypic data, the later analysis identified candidate immune exposures from TCR beta sequences and the way those sequences occurred across donors. An earlier analysis of fewer than 750 of the donors used high-throughput TCR beta sequencing to judge whether each TCR beta V gene segment behaved as functional or pseudogenic. Donor age, sex, ethnicity and CMV serostatus were compiled together with the repertoire data. A later genetic analysis took genome-wide SNP genotypes for about 55% of the roughly 670 donors and used that subset as a discovery cohort. All discovery cohort repertoires had been generated using a single sequencing platform. HLA typing included class I and class II loci at four-digit resolution. The number of typed donors differed by locus: about 629-630 for A, B, C, DRB1 and DQB1; 522 for DQA1; roughly 600 for DPA1; and around 450 for DPB1. Roughly five DR-DQ haplotypes were handled as single units for association and clustering because linkage in the cohort was strong. Across 300 to 400 genotyped donors of the cohort, an average of about 200,000 unique TCR beta nucleotide sequences per donor were sequenced, and about a sixth of those sequences were non-productive. On the study overall, not on this receptor specifically: Sequencing depth was assumed to be roughly uniform across donors in the presence/absence analyses, though that assumption may not hold. A later analysis reported that several top co-occurrence clusters appeared linked to parvovirus B19, influenza, CMV and Epstein-Barr virus. Broadly in line with IMGT annotations, most TCR beta V segments showed up in productive rearrangements about 90% or about 30% of the time in an earlier analysis of about 500 of the donors. Specific HLA alleles were associated with 15,000 to 20,000 TCR beta sequences at a false discovery rate of 0.05 in a later analysis. A further reported finding was that TCR beta sequences accurately predicted the HLA-A and HLA-B alleles for most subjects in the first cohort. The earlier analysis of approximately 540 of the donors excluded 15 to 20 rarely observed V segments, including chromosome 9 orphons, because counts were too low. In both the original and validation cohorts, the classifier was reported to diagnose cytomegalovirus status with high specificity and sensitivity. A few of the identified cytomegalovirus-associated TCR beta chains were confirmed in vitro to be specific for cytomegalovirus antigens. V-gene and J-gene trimming of TCR beta chains was associated with a missense DCLRE1C variant in a later genetic analysis, and the association was replicated in an independent cohort. A cluster of highly shared sequence variants was judged likely to be a technical artifact of the sequencing pipeline. The study gave a list of 150 to 200 TCR beta chains associated with cytomegalovirus. A later genetic analysis reported fewer N-insertions in productive TCRs among donors in an Asian-associated ancestry cluster than the roughly 650-donor mean. Only TCR beta chains were sequenced in this cohort, and the absence of alpha or paired-chain data limited detectable features. In a later analysis, TCR association rates were found to vary across HLA loci, with the most associated TCRs seen for DRB1 alleles and the fewest for HLA-C alleles. Most CMV-associated TCR beta chains appeared to be HLA-restricted in a later analysis, and the HLA associations seemed to be driven largely by CMV exposure. Most TCR sequences were observed very rarely across donors, whereas some public TCRs were present in many individuals. In a later analysis, HLA-associated TCR beta chains were found to be more clonally expanded and to have lower generation probabilities than equally common non-associated chains. Linkage disequilibrium might explain the correlated functional status among segregating V segments, but an unknown experimental factor could not be excluded. The only immune exposure information available for the cohort was CMV serostatus. Assigning TCR associations to individual alleles was difficult when HLA alleles, especially DR and DQ, strongly co-occurred. The authors suggested that the approach could potentially be generalized to other disease states and immunological phenotypes. Because HLA typing was missing for some donors at each locus, association tests included only the typed subset.

Library method: the immunoSEQ multiplex PCR assay. The multiplex PCR relied on a mix of 60 forward primers for TCR Vbeta segments and 13 reverse primers for TCR Jbeta segments. The CDR3 region of rearranged TCR beta genes was amplified from genomic DNA with a multiplex PCR assay. The amplified TCR beta libraries were sequenced on the Illumina HiSeq System as 87-base-pair reads. The published analysis was carried out like this. A later analysis tallied approximately 87 million unique TCR beta chains across the 666 repertoires, and approximately 12 million of those chains were shared by two or more donors. Raw reads were error-corrected and collapsed into unique sequences with a nearest-neighbor algorithm that merged closely related sequences to remove PCR and sequencing errors. V, D and J gene segments were assigned by aligning CDR3 sequences to IMGT reference sequences. For a sequence to be retained, a match of at least six nucleotides was required to both a V gene segment and a J gene segment. A rearrangement counted as productive if the CDR3 had no stop codons and remained in frame with V and J, and every other rearrangement counted as non-productive. Following IMGT convention, CDR3 was defined as the stretch from the second conserved V-encoded cysteine up to the conserved J-encoded phenylalanine. Sequences without an unambiguous match to a single V gene segment were excluded from the earlier analysis of a few hundred of the donors. An earlier analysis of some 610 of the donors called V segments functional above 56.7% productive rearrangements and segregating when the between-donor standard deviation exceeded 5%. A statistical classification framework was built for diagnosing cytomegalovirus status from the catalog of TCR beta chain sequences. A later analysis assigned V and J genes by comparing TCR nucleotide sequences with IMGT/GENE-DB human TR gene sequences. A later analysis assigned CDR3 sequences and most-parsimonious VDJ recombination scenarios with the TCRdist pipeline. A later analysis defined each TCR beta chain by its CDR3 amino acid sequence plus V-gene family, and excluded reads lacking a unique V-gene family. A later analysis removed over 500 highly shared, low-generation-probability nucleotide sequences to deal with suspected cross-contamination and a sequencing artifact. In a later analysis, a clonal expansion index for each public chain was calculated from normalized within-repertoire ranks of inferred template counts. Generation probabilities in a later analysis came from a VDJ recombination model fitted to out-of-frame rearrangements, and those results were checked against IGoR. In a later analysis, TCR-TCR, TCR-HLA and TCR-CMV co-occurrence was scored with hypergeometric tests, and a repertoire-size bias correction was applied to TCR pairs. In a later analysis, false discovery rates were estimated by permuting HLA or CMV assignments 20 times. A later analysis grouped co-occurring TCRs with DBSCAN, adding TCRdist sequence similarity when clustering within HLA-allele-positive subsets. Co-occurrence clustering excluded repertoires with fewer than 30,000 or more than 120,000 public chains, plus five with anomalous nucleotide sharing. As stored in TCRdb, this immuneACCESS dataset retains in-frame rearrangements with V and J assigned. A fraction of the clones does not appear; measured against another copy, unresolved V genes explain less than half of the discrepancy, and the remainder lacks a known reason. V, J and clone size are taken as reported in that table, and D and trimming were inferred from the DNA itself. The sample contains 180,000 or so clones, 80% of them found a single time. Together, the top ten hold 1.3% to 1.5% of the sample.

This clone has more than one count but fewer than ten. Its antigen target is currently unknown. Base qualities are not provided; no much larger clone lies one nucleotide away. The cohort comprised some 700 healthy bone marrow donors. At the time of sampling, all cohort members were nominally healthy, though unrecorded immune exposures were likely present. The donor tested CMV seropositive, placing the donor among the roughly 270 seropositive members of the cohort. A peripheral blood sample was provided by each donor, and peripheral blood mononuclear cells were used for TCR beta sequencing. Genomic DNA was extracted from the blood cell samples with the Qiagen DNeasy Blood Extraction Kit. The sequenced material came from PBMCs. The TCR comes from a girl aged 10 to 17 in good health and CMV-seropositive.

CDR3 protein: CASSQGANTGELFF. The bases are TGTGCCAGCAGCCAGGGGGCGAACACCGGGGAGCTGTTTTTT. This chain is built from TRBV7-2 and TRBJ2-2; TRBD1 aligns with 7 central bases. V loses 5 bases at its end and J loses 0 bases; junction bases beyond the gene matches: 0. Reading from cysteine to phenylalanine, the CDR3 counts 14 amino acids. Kept here is only the CDR3 DNA, which spans 42 bases and is read in frame from base 1. In the germline V gene, CDR1 corresponds to SGHTA and CDR2 to FQGNSA. Extended through the reference TRBV7-2 and TRBJ2-2 proteins, this CDR3 yields the full variable domain: GAGVSQSPSNKVTEKGKDVELRCDPISGHTALYWYRQSLGQGLEFLIYFQGNSAPDKSGLPSDRFSAERTGGSVSTLTIQRTQQEDSAVYLCASSQGANTGELFFGEGSRLTVL.